Following are 8 T cell receptor beta chains from one sample sequenced in a study of blood T cell repertoires in COVID-19. Sequenced by immunoSEQ multiplex PCR; TCRdb stores in-frame clones only, minus some. The sample gives approximately 110,000 clones, 70% to 90% of which show up once; approximately 1.5% is in the top ten. Sequenced input: peripheral blood. The receptors shown here come from a man in his forties or fifties with acute or convalescent COVID-19.

This sequence joins TRBV9 and TRBJ2-1, with a tentative D call TRBD2 (6 bases). Germline assignment: CDR1 SGDLS and CDR2 YYNGEE. V was pared by 0 bases and J by 3 bases, with 10 bases between. CDR3 length: 15 amino acids. CDR3 amino acids: CASSVGGTVYNEQFF. For the CDR3, the DNA is TGTGCCAGCAGCGTAGGCGGGACGGTCTACAATGAGCAGTTCTTC.

The chain is built from TRBV2 and TRBJ2-1; 13 nucleotides align to TRBD2. V was pared by 2 bases and J by 4 bases, with 5 bases of the junction left unmatched. The CDR3 sequence is 17 residues long. Looked up from germline, CDR1 is SNHLY and CDR2 is FYNNEI. The CDR3 nucleotides read TGTGCCAGCAGTGAAATGAGGACTAGCGGGGGATACAATGAGCAGTTCTTC. It codes for CASSEMRTSGGYNEQFF.

CDR3: CASSLGQGKETQYF. In DNA, the CDR3 is TGTGCCAGCAGCTTGGGGCAGGGGAAAGAGACCCAGTACTTC. The J gene is TRBJ2-5, the V gene TRBV5-8; the D gene is possibly TRBD1 (6 bases). Trimming removed 0 bases from V and 3 bases from J, with 9 bases in between. The CDR3 extends over 14 amino acids. Germline CDR1 is SGHTS and CDR2 is YDEGEE.

This clone occurred a few times. The chain carries TRBV7-9 and TRBJ2-7; the D gene is possibly TRBD1 (6 bases). Trimming stripped 6 bases from V and 5 bases from J, with 14 bases between. This CDR3 has 13 residues. CDR1 and CDR2 from the germline V gene are SEHNR and FQNEAQ (reference sequence). The CDR3 DNA reads as TGTGCCAGCAGTCTCAAACAGGGAGACGAGCAGTACTTC. Translation: CASSLKQGDEQYF.

Here the CDR3 reads CASSEKLSGSGNTIYF. Here the CDR3 DNA reads TGTGCCAGCAGTGAAAAACTATCAGGGTCTGGAAACACCATATATTTT. The genes are TRBV6-1 and TRBJ1-3; possibly TRBD1 for D (5 bases). Germline CDR1 is MNHNS and CDR2 is SASEGT. CDR3 length: 16 amino acids. Trimming stripped 2 bases from V and 1 base from J, with 12 bases between.

The chain is built from TRBV5-4 and TRBJ2-7, with 15 nucleotides matching TRBD2. Germline-derived CDR1 and CDR2 are SGHNT and YYREEE (reference sequence). V lost 4 bases, J lost 6 bases, and 8 bases stayed unmatched. This CDR3 contains 16 residues. CDR3 in amino acids: CASSLGLAGGRGEQYF. The CDR3 coding sequence is TGTGCCAGCAGCCTTGGACTAGCGGGAGGGAGGGGCGAGCAGTACTTC.

The J gene is TRBJ2-7, the V gene TRBV5-4, with a weak D call TRBD2 (5 bases). Trimming pared 0 bases from V and 6 bases from J, leaving 13 bases between. This CDR3 is 14 amino acids long. Germline CDR1 is SGHNT and CDR2 is YYREEE (reference sequence). The CDR3 sequence is CASSLEPSPLEQYF. The CDR3 DNA is TGTGCCAGCAGCTTGGAGCCTAGCCCTCTCGAGCAGTACTTC.

The chain has TRBV9 and TRBJ1-5; TRBD1 matches 11 bases. The length of the CDR3 is 15 residues. Per germline, CDR1 SGDLS and CDR2 YYNGEE. After removal of 4 bases from V and 3 bases from J, the junction contained 3 bases not matched to a gene. CDR3 nucleotide sequence: TGTGCCAGCAGCCCGGGACAGGGGGTCAATCAGCCCCAGCATTTT. Translating it yields CASSPGQGVNQPQHF.